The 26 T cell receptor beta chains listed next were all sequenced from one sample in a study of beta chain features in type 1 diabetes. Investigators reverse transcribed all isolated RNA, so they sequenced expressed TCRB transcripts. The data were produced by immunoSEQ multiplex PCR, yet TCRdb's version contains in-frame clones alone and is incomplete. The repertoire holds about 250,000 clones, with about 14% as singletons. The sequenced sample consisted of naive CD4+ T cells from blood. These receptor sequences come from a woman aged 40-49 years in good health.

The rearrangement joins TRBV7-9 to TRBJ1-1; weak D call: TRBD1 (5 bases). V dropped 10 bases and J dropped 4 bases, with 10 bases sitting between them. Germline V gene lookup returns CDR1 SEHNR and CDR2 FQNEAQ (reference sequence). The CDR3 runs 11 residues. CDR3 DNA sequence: TGTGCCACCGGGGGGGGCACTGAAGCTTTCTTT. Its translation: CATGGGTEAFF. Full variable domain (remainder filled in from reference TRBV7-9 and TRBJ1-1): DTGVSQNPRHKITKRGQNVTFRCDPISEHNRLYWYRQTLGQGPEFLTYFQNEAQLEKSRLLSDRFSAERPKGSFSTLEIQRTEQGDSAMYLCATGGGTEAFFGQGTRLTVV.

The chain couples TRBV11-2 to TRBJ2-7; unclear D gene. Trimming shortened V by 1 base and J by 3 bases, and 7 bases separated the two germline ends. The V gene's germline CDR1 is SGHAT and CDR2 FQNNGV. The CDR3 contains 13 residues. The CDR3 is CASSLGSFYEQYF. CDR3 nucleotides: TGTGCCAGCAGCTTAGGGAGCTTCTACGAGCAGTACTTC.

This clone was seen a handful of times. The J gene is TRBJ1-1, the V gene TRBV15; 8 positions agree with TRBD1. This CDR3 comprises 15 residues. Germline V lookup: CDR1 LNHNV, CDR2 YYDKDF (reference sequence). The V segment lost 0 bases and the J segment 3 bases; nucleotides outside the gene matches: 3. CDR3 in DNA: TGTGCCACCAGCAGAGATCAACAGGGGGACACTGAAGCTTTCTTT. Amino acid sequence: CATSRDQQGDTEAFF.

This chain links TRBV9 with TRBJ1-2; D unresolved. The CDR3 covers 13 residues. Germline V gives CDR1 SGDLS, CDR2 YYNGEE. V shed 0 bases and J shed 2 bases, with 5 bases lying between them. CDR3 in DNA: TGTGCCAGCAGCGTAGGAGGAAACTATGGCTACACCTTC. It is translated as CASSVGGNYGYTF.

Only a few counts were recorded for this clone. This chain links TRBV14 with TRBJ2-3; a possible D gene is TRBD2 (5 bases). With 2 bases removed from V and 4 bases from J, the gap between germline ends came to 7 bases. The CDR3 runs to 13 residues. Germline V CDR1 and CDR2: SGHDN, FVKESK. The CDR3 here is CASSQLLADTQYF. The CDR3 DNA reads TGTGCCAGCAGCCAATTACTAGCAGATACGCAGTATTTT.

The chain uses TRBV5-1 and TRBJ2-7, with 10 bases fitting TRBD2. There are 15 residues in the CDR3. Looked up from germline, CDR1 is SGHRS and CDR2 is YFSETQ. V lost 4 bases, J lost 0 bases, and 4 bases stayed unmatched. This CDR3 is CASSLTSGTSYEQYF. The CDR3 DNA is TGCGCCAGCAGCCTAACTAGCGGGACCTCCTACGAGCAGTACTTC.

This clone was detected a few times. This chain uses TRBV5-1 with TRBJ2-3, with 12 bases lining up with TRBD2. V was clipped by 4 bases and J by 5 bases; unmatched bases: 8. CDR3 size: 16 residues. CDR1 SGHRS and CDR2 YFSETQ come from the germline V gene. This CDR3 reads CASSPRTSGAQDTQYF. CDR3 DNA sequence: TGCGCCAGCAGCCCTCGGACTAGCGGGGCTCAAGATACGCAGTATTTT.

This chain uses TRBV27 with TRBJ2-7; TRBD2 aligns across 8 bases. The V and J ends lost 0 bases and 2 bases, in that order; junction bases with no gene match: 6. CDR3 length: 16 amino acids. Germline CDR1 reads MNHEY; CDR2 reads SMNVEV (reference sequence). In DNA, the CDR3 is TGTGCCAGCAGTTTATCCTTAGCGGGAACGACCTACGAGCAGTACTTC. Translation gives CASSLSLAGTTYEQYF.

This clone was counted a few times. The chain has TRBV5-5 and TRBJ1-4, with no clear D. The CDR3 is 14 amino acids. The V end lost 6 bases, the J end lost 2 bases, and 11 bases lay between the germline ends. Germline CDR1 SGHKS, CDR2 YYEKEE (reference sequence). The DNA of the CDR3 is TGTGCCAGCACCCCCACTGTCACTAATGAAAAACTGTTTTTT. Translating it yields CASTPTVTNEKLFF.

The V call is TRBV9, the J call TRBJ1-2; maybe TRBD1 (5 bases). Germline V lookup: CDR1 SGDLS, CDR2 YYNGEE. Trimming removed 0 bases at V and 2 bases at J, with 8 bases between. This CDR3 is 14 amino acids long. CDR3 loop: CASSVERGNYGYTF. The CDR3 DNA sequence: TGTGCCAGCAGCGTAGAGCGGGGCAACTATGGCTACACCTTC.

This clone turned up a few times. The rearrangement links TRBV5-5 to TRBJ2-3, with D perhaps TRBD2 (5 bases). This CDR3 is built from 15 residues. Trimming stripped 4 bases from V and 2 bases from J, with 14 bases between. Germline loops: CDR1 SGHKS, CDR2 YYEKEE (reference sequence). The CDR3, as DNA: TGTGCCAGCAGCCGGACTGGACGATCCACAGATACGCAGTATTTT. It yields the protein CASSRTGRSTDTQYF.

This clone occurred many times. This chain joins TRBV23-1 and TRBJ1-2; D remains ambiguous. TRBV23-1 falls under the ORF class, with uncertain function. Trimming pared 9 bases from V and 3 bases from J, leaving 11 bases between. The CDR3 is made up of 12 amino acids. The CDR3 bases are TGCGCCAGGAGCCGGCGGGACTATGGCTACACCTTC. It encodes CARSRRDYGYTF.

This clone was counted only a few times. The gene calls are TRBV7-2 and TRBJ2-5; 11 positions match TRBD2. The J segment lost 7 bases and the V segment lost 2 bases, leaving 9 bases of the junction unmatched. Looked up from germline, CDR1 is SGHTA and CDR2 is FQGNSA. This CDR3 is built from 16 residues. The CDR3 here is CASSLNSGGEVRTQYF. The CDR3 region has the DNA TGTGCCAGCAGCTTAAATAGCGGGGGGGAGGTTAGGACCCAGTACTTC.

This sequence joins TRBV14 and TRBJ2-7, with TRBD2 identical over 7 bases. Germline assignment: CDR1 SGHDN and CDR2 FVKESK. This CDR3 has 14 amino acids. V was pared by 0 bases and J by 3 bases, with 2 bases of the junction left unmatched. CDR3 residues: CASSQEASGYEQYF. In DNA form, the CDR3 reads TGTGCCAGCAGCCAAGAGGCTAGCGGCTACGAGCAGTACTTC.

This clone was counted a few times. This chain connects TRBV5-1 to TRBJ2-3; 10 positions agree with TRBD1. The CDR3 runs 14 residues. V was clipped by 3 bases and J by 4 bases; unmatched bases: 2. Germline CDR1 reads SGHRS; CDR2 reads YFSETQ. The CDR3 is CASSYGQGADTQYF. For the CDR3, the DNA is TGCGCCAGCAGCTACGGACAGGGGGCAGATACGCAGTATTTT.

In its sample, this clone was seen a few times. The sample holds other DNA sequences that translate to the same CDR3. The CDR3 spells CASSRQENTEAFF. Written as DNA, the CDR3 is TGTGCCAGCTCAAGGCAGGAGAACACTGAAGCTTTCTTT. V and J are TRBV18 and TRBJ1-1; D gene ambiguous. The V gene lost 5 bases and the J gene lost 1 base, with 8 bases spanning the gap. CDR1 and CDR2 (germline): KGHSH, LQKENI. This CDR3 region has 13 residues.

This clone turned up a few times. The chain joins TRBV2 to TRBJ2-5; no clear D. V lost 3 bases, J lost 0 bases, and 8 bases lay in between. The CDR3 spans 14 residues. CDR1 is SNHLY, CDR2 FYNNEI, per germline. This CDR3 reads CASSEQVYQETQYF. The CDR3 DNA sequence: TGTGCCAGCAGTGAGCAGGTCTACCAAGAGACCCAGTACTTC.

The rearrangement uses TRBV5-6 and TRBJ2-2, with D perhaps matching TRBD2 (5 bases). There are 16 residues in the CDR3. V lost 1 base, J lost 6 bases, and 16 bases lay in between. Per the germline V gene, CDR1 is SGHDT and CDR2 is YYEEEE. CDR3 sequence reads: CASSLRPLAPAGELFF. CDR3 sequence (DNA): TGTGCCAGCAGCTTGAGGCCTCTAGCTCCAGCCGGGGAGCTGTTTTTT.

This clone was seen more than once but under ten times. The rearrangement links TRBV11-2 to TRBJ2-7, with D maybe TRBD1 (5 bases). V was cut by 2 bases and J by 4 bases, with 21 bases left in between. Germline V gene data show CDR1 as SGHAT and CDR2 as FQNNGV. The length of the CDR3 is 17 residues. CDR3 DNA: TGTGCCAGCAGCTTAAAAAGGGGAAGCATCCCACAATACGAGCAGTACTTC. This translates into CASSLKRGSIPQYEQYF.

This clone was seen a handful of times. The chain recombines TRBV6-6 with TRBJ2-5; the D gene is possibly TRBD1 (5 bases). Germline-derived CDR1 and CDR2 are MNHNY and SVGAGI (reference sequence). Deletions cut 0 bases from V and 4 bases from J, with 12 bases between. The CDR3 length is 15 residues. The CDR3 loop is CASSYSQGTGETQYF. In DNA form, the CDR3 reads TGTGCCAGCAGTTACTCGCAGGGAACGGGAGAGACCCAGTACTTC.

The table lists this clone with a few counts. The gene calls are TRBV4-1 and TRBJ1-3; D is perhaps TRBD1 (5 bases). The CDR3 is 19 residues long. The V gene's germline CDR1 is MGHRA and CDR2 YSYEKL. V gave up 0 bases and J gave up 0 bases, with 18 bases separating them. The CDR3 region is CASSQDHTRGGGSGNTIYF. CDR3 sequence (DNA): TGCGCCAGCAGCCAAGACCATACAAGGGGAGGCGGCTCTGGAAACACCATATATTTT.

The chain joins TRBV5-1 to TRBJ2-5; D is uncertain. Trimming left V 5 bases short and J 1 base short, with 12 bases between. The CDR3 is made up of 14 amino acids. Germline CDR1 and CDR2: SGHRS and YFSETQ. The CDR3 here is CASSSGRVQETQYF. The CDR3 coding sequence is TGCGCCAGCAGTTCGGGTCGGGTCCAAGAGACCCAGTACTTC.

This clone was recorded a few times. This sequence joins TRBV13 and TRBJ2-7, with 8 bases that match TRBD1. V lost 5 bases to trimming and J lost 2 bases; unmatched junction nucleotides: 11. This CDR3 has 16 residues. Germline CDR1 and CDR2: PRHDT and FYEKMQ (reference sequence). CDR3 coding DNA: TGTGCCAGCAGCATCGCGGGACAGGACAGGACCTACGAGCAGTACTTC. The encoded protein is CASSIAGQDRTYEQYF. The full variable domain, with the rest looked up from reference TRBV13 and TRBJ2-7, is AAGVIQSPRHLIKEKRETATLKCYPIPRHDTVYWYQQGPGQDPQFLISFYEKMQSDKGSIPDRFSAQQFSDYHSELNMSSLELGDSALYFCASSIAGQDRTYEQYFGPGTRLTVT.

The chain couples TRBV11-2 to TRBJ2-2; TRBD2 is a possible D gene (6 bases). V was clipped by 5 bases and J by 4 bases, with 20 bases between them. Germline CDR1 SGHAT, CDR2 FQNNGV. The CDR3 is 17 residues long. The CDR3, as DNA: TGTGCCAGCAGCCAACCTATGCGGGACCCCCTCACCGGGGAGCTGTTTTTT. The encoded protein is CASSQPMRDPLTGELFF.

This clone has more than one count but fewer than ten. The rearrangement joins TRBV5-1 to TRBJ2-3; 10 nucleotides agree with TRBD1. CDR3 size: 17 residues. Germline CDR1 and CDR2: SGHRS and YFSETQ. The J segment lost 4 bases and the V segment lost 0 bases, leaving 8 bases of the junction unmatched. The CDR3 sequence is CASSLATGTGASDTQYF. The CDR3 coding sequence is TGCGCCAGCAGCTTGGCCACCGGGACAGGGGCGTCAGATACGCAGTATTTT.

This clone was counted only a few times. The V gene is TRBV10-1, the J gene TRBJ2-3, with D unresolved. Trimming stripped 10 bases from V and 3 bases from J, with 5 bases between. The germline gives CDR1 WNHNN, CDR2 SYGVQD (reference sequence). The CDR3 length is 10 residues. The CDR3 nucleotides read TGCGCCACTAAAACAGATACGCAGTATTTT. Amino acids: CATKTDTQYF.